Presented here are 24 T cell receptor beta chains from one specimen sequenced in a study of Ad26.COV2.S vaccination and SARS-CoV-2 variants. Some clones are missing from TCRdb's copy, which holds only in-frame ones; the method was immunoSEQ multiplex PCR. The data hold about 470,000 clones, with around 91% observed a single time. Treatment of the sample: 19 received Ad26.COV2.S at low or high dose, single or two shots; about 5 received placebo; per-sample allocation not given. Sample collection was performed on day 63 after the first vaccine or placebo injection. The sequences come from peripheral blood, collected in a trial of Ad26.COV2.S vaccine versus placebo. The source is a person between 18 and 65 years old who received the Ad26.COV2.S COVID-19 vaccine or a placebo.

V and J are TRBV5-4 and TRBJ2-2, with 10 bases matching TRBD2. V lost 6 bases to trimming and J lost 5 bases; unmatched junction nucleotides: 7. The CDR3 loop spans 15 amino acids. Germline V gene data show CDR1 as SGHNT and CDR2 as YYREEE (reference sequence). As DNA, the CDR3 is TGTGCCAGCACCCAGCGGGAGGGCCGGACCGGGGAGCTGTTTTTT. Residues: CASTQREGRTGELFF. Full variable domain (outside the CDR3, taken from reference TRBV5-4 and TRBJ2-2): ETGVTQSPTHLIKTRGQQVTLRCSSQSGHNTVSWYQQALGQGPQFIFQYYREEENGRGNFPPRFSGLQFPNYSSELNVNALELDDSALYLCASTQREGRTGELFFGEGSRLTVL.

The chain couples TRBV24-1 to TRBJ1-5, with D perhaps matching TRBD1 (5 bases). Trimming left V 5 bases short and J 7 bases short, with 11 bases between. This CDR3 has 13 amino acids. The germline V gene encodes CDR1 KGHDR and CDR2 SFDVKD. In DNA, the CDR3 is TGTGCCACCAGTGGGGGGGGAGGGCAGCCCCAGCATTTT. This gives the protein CATSGGGGQPQHF.

The chain uses TRBV6-6 and TRBJ1-5; 8 bases fit TRBD1. The CDR3 totals 13 residues. CDR1 and CDR2 from the germline V gene are MNHNY and SVGAGI (reference sequence). J lost 4 bases, V lost 5 bases, and 1 base had no gene match. CDR3 coding DNA: TGTGCCAGCAGTGGGGACAGGAATCAGCCCCAGCATTTT. Its protein is CASSGDRNQPQHF.

The chain has TRBV7-6 and TRBJ1-1; 12 bases match TRBD1. CDR3 length: 18 residues. Germline-derived CDR1 and CDR2 are SGHVS and FNYEAQ. V trimming: 5 bases; J trimming: 5 bases; junction bases outside the gene matches: 15. The CDR3 DNA sequence: TGTGCCAGCAGCGCGTGGGGGGACAGGGGGCTCGGTGGGACTGAAGCTTTCTTT. It is translated as CASSAWGDRGLGGTEAFF.

V gene TRBV5-4 combines with J gene TRBJ1-1; 9 bases line up with TRBD1. Germline lookup yields CDR1 SGHNT and CDR2 YYREEE (reference sequence). The CDR3 sequence is 14 residues long. V shed 3 bases, J shed 3 bases, and the junction held 3 bases outside the gene matches. For the CDR3, the DNA is TGTGCCAGCAGCTCCCGACAGGGGGACACTGAAGCTTTCTTT. The encoded protein is CASSSRQGDTEAFF.

The chain has TRBV4-3 and TRBJ2-7; a possible D gene is TRBD1 (5 bases). The CDR3 has 16 residues. Per the germline V gene, CDR1 is LGHNA and CDR2 is YSLEER. Between the trimmed V and J ends, which lost 0 bases and 0 bases, there was a span of 12 bases. The CDR3 nucleotides are TGCGCCAGCAGCCAAGATAGGGGTTCGAGCTCCTACGAGCAGTACTTC. Translation: CASSQDRGSSSYEQYF.

The chain joins TRBV6-2 or TRBV6-3 to TRBJ2-3, with 7 bases matching TRBD2. The CDR3 covers 16 residues. Per the germline V gene, CDR1 is MNHEY and CDR2 is SVGEGT. V lost 1 base, J lost 4 bases, and 8 bases stayed unmatched. The CDR3 protein is CASSYLAGGSPDTQYF. For the CDR3, the DNA is TGTGCCAGCAGTTACTTGGCCGGCGGGAGTCCAGATACGCAGTATTTT.

The V and J genes are TRBV29-1 and TRBJ1-2; tentatively, D is TRBD1 (5 bases). Trimming left V 0 bases short and J 0 bases short, with 11 bases between. Looked up from germline, CDR1 is SQVTM and CDR2 is ANQGSEA. The CDR3 loop spans 15 amino acids. The CDR3 coding sequence is TGCAGCGTTGAAGATCGTTGGGGGACTAACTATGGCTACACCTTC. As protein: CSVEDRWGTNYGYTF.

V usage is TRBV27 and J usage is TRBJ2-1; 9 bases line up with TRBD2. The length of the CDR3 is 13 residues. The germline gives CDR1 MNHEY, CDR2 SMNVEV (reference sequence). The J segment lost 8 bases and the V segment lost 6 bases, leaving 5 bases of the junction unmatched. For the CDR3, the DNA is TGTGCCAGCAGGCTCGGGACTAGCCATGAGCAGTTCTTC. Translation gives CASRLGTSHEQFF.

The chain joins TRBV5-8 to TRBJ2-3, with D possibly being TRBD2 (6 bases). This CDR3 is built from 17 residues. The germline V and J ends were trimmed by 3 bases and 0 bases, with 17 bases remaining between them. The germline gives CDR1 SGHTS, CDR2 YDEGEE. The CDR3 sequence is CASSSKAGSPSTDTQYF. Written as DNA, the CDR3 is TGTGCCAGCAGCTCCAAAGCCGGGAGCCCCAGCACAGATACGCAGTATTTT.

This clone has a single count. The genes are TRBV19 and TRBJ2-1; TRBD2 agrees at 7 bases. The CDR3 has 17 amino acids. Trimming cost V 5 bases and J 4 bases; bases outside gene matches: 14. The V gene's germline CDR1 is LNHDA and CDR2 SQIVND (reference sequence). CDR3 loop: CASSPLPTSTSYNEQFF. The CDR3 coding sequence is TGTGCCAGTAGTCCCCTTCCGACTAGCACTTCTTACAATGAGCAGTTCTTC.

This clone showed up just a few times. J is TRBJ2-2 and V is TRBV5-4; 8 bases fit TRBD1. V dropped 2 bases and J dropped 5; count of bases not matched to a gene: 5. Germline V gene data show CDR1 as SGHNT and CDR2 as YYREEE (reference sequence). The CDR3 extends over 15 amino acids. The DNA of the CDR3 is TGTGCCAGCAGCTTCGGACAGGGAGCGACCGGGGAGCTGTTTTTT. Protein product: CASSFGQGATGELFF.

This chain uses TRBV6-5 with TRBJ1-2; no definite D call. Trimming left V 5 bases short and J 8 bases short, with 15 bases between. The CDR3 loop spans 13 amino acids. Germline lookup yields CDR1 MNHEY and CDR2 SVGAGI. The CDR3 spells CASSRDYLGGYTF. CDR3 in DNA: TGTGCCAGCAGTCGCGATTATTTAGGAGGCTACACCTTC.

The chain uses TRBV7-3 and TRBJ1-3; D unclear. This CDR3 contains 13 residues. Germline V gene sequence: CDR1 SGHTA, CDR2 FQGTGA. Trimming stripped 5 bases from V and 2 bases from J, with 7 bases between. The CDR3 reads CASSQSPGNTIYF. The CDR3 DNA reads TGTGCCAGCAGCCAATCCCCTGGAAACACCATATATTTT.

CDR3 protein: CASSASDRGSLNQPQHF. In nucleotides, the CDR3 is TGTGCCAGCAGTGCCTCGGACAGGGGGTCTCTAAATCAGCCCCAGCATTTT. The chain uses TRBV28 and TRBJ1-5, with 10 bases that match TRBD1. The CDR3 consists of 17 residues. After removal of 5 bases from V and 4 bases from J, the junction contained 11 bases not matched to a gene. The germline gives CDR1 MDHEN, CDR2 SYDVKM.

CDR3 residues: CASSEESPPETQYF. The CDR3 nucleotides are TGTGCCAGCAGTGAGGAGTCGCCCCCAGAGACCCAGTACTTC. This chain joins TRBV25-1 and TRBJ2-5; no firm D call. CDR3 length: 14 amino acids. V lost 3 bases, J lost 4 bases, and 12 bases lay in between. The germline V gene has CDR1 MGHDK and CDR2 SYGVNS.

The genes are TRBV20-1 and TRBJ1-2, with 7 bases aligning to TRBD1. CDR3 length: 11 residues. CDR1 and CDR2 (germline): DFQATT, SNEGSKA (reference sequence). V was clipped by 5 bases and J by 6 bases; unmatched bases: 3. The DNA of the CDR3 is TGCAGTGCTCAGACAGGGAATGGCTACACCTTC. Translating gives CSAQTGNGYTF.

The rearrangement uses TRBV24-1 and TRBJ2-5, with D uncertain. This CDR3 has 13 residues. Germline CDR1 reads KGHDR; CDR2 reads SFDVKD. V was clipped by 4 bases and J by 1 base, with 6 bases between them. CDR3 residues: CATSEGSQETQYF. The CDR3 DNA reads TGTGCCACCAGTGAAGGTAGCCAAGAGACCCAGTACTTC.

The genes are TRBV30 and TRBJ2-1; D is unresolved. CDR3 length: 11 residues. Trimming took 3 bases from V and 8 from J, leaving 8 bases between them. The germline CDR1 and CDR2 sequences are GTSNPN and SVGIG (reference sequence). CDR3 coding DNA: TGTGCCTGGAGCTTCCGTCATGAGCAGTTCTTC. It encodes CAWSFRHEQFF.

This chain connects TRBV28 to TRBJ2-5; a possible D gene is TRBD1 (5 bases). Germline-derived CDR1 and CDR2 are MDHEN and SYDVKM. The CDR3 is 13 residues long. Trimming took 6 bases from V and 1 from J, leaving 9 bases between them. CDR3 nucleotides: TGTGCCAGCAGAGACAGCCGCCAAGAGACCCAGTACTTC. Translating it yields CASRDSRQETQYF.

This chain links TRBV7-3 with TRBJ2-7; the D is unclear. This CDR3 region has 14 residues. The ends were cut back, 5 bases at V and 6 bases at J, with 17 bases in the middle. Per the germline V gene, CDR1 is SGHTA and CDR2 is FQGTGA. In DNA, the CDR3 is TGTGCCAGCAGCCCAAACGGGCTAGTCTCCGAGCAGTACTTC. Translating it yields CASSPNGLVSEQYF.

The CDR3 nucleotides read TGTGCCAGCACCGCAAAGGGACAGGCACACATGAACACTGAAGCTTTCTTT. Translated, it gives CASTAKGQAHMNTEAFF. The V call is TRBV27, the J call TRBJ1-1; 8 bases are a match to TRBD1. Unmatched junction bases numbered 13, after V lost 7 bases and J lost 0 bases. Germline CDR1 and CDR2: MNHEY and SMNVEV (reference sequence). The CDR3 length is 17 residues.

The V and J genes are TRBV5-1 and TRBJ2-5; the D gene could be TRBD1 or TRBD2 (5 bases each). Germline values: CDR1 SGHRS, CDR2 YFSETQ. The V and J ends lost 0 bases and 5 bases respectively, with 11 bases between them. The CDR3 covers 14 residues. The DNA of the CDR3 is TGCGCCAGCAGCTTGGCGTCGGGGCTGGAGACCCAGTACTTC. Protein: CASSLASGLETQYF.

This chain joins TRBV4-1 and TRBJ1-5; D uncertain. The CDR3 is 13 residues long. The germline CDR1 and CDR2 sequences are MGHRA and YSYEKL. V gave up 1 base and J gave up 8 bases, with 9 bases separating them. CDR3 amino acids: CASSQGVLEPQHF. The CDR3 DNA is TGCGCCAGCAGCCAAGGGGTTTTGGAGCCCCAGCATTTT.